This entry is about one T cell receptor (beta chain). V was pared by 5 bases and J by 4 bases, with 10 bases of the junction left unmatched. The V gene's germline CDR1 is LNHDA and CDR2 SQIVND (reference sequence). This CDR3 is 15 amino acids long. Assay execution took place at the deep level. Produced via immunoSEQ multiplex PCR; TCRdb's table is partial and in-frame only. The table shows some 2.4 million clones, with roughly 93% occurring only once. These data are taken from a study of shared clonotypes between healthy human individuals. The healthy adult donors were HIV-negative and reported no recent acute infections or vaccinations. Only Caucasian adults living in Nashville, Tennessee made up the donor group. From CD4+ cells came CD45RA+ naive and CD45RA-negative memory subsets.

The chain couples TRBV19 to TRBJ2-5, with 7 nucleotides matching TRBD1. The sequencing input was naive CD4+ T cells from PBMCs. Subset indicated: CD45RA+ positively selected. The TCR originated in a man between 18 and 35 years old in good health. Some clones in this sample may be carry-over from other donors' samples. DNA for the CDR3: TGTGCCAGTAGTCCAACGGGACAGTTCGGAGAGACCCAGTACTTC. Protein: CASSPTGQFGETQYF.